This section outlines one T cell receptor (beta chain) sequence together with its context. This specimen belongs to a study of PD-L1 blockade in urothelial cancer. V lost 1 base and J lost 3, with 10 bases in between. The CDR3 runs 15 residues. Germline V gene data show CDR1 as SGHDT and CDR2 as YYEEEE. TCRdb's table, derived via immunoSEQ multiplex PCR, lists solely in-frame clones and lacks some. Counted here are 70,000 to 75,000 clones, approximately 91% occurring once; the ten biggest clones make up about 3.2%. The source was PBMCs, collected around atezolizumab (anti-PD-L1) treatment. The chain recombines TRBV5-6 with TRBJ2-2; maybe TRBD1 (5 bases). The TCR originated in a man aged 60 to 69 with urothelial cancer. This chain's CDR3 is CASSLIQGDTGELFF. In nucleotides, the CDR3 is TGTGCCAGCAGCTTGATTCAAGGGGACACCGGGGAGCTGTTTTTT.